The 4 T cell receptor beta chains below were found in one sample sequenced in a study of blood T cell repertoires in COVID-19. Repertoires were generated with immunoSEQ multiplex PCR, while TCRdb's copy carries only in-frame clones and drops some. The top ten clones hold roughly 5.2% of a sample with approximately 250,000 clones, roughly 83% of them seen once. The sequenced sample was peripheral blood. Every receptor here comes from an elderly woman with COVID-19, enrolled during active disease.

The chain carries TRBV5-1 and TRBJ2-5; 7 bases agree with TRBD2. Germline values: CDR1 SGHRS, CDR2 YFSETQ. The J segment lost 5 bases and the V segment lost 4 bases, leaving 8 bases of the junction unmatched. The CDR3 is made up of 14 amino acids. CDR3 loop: CASSGFVGGETQYF. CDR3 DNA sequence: TGCGCCAGCAGCGGGTTCGTGGGAGGGGAGACCCAGTACTTC.

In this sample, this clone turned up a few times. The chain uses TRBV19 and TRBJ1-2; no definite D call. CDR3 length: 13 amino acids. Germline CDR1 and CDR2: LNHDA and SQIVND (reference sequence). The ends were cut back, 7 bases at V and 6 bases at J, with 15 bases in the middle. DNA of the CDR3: TGTGCCAGTACCCACTACGCGGGAGATGGCTACACCTTC. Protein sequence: CASTHYAGDGYTF.

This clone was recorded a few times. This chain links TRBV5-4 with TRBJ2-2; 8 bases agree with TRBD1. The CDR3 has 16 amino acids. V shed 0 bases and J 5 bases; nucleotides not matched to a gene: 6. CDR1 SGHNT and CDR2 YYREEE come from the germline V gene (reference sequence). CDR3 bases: TGTGCCAGCAGCTTGGTTGCGACAGGGGTTACCGGGGAGCTGTTTTTT. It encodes CASSLVATGVTGELFF.

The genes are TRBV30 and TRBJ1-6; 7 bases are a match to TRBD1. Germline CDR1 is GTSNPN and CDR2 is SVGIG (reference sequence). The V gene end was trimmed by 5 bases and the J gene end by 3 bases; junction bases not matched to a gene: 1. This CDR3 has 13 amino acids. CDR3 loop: CAWQGGYNSPLHF. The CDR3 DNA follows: TGTGCCTGGCAGGGGGGCTATAATTCACCCCTCCACTTT. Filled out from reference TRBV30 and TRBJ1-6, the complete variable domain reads SQTIHQWPATLVQPVGSPLSLECTVEGTSNPNLYWYRQAAGRGLQLLFYSVGIGQISSEVPQNLSASRPQDRQFILSSKKLLLSDSGFYLCAWQGGYNSPLHFGNGTRLTVT.